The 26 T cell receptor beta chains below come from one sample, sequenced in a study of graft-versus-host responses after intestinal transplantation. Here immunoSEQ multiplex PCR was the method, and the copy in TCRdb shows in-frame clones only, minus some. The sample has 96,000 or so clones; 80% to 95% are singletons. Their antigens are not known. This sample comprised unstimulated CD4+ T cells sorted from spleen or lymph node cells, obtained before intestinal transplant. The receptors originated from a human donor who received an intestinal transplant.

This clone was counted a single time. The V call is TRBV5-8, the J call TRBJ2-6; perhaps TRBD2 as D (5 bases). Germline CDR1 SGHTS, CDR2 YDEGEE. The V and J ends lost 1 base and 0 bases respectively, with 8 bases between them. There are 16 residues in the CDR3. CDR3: CASSLFGSSGANVLTF. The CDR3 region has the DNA TGTGCCAGCAGCTTGTTTGGGAGCTCTGGGGCCAACGTCCTGACTTTC.

The DNA of the CDR3 is TGTGCCAGCAGTTGGAGCGGGAGTATCCCGACAGATACGCAGTATTTT. It codes for CASSWSGSIPTDTQYF. The rearrangement links TRBV25-1 to TRBJ2-3; TRBD2 agrees at 8 bases. This CDR3 spans 16 amino acids. The germline V gene has CDR1 MGHDK and CDR2 SYGVNS. Unmatched junction bases numbered 10, after V lost 5 bases and J lost 3 bases.

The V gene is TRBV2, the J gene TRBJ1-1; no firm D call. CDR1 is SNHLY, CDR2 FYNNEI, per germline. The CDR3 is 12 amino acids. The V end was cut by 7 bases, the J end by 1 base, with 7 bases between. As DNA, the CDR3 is TGTGCCAGCAATCGAGAGAACACTGAAGCTTTCTTT. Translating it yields CASNRENTEAFF.

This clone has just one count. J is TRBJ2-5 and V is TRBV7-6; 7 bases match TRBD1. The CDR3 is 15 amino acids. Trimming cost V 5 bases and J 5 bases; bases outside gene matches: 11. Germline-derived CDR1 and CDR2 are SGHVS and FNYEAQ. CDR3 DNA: TGTGCCAGCAGCCGATTGTCACAACAGGGGGAGACCCAGTACTTC. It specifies CASSRLSQQGETQYF. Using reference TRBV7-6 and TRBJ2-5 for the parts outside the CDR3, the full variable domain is GAGVSQSPRYKVTKRGQDVALRCDPISGHVSLYWYRQALGQGPEFLTYFNYEAQQDKSGLPNDRFSAERPEGSISTLTIQRTEQRDSAMYRCASSRLSQQGETQYFGPGTRLLVL.

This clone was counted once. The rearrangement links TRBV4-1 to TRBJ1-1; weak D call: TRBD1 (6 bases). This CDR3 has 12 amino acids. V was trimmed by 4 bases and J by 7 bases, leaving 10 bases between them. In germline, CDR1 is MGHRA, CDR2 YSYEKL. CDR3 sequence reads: CASSRKQGEAFF. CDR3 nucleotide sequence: TGCGCCAGCAGCCGCAAACAGGGTGAAGCTTTCTTT.

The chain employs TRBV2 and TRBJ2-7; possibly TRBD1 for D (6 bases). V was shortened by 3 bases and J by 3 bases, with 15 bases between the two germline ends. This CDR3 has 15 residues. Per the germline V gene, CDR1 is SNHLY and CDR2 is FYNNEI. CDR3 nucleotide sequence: TGTGCCAGCAGTGACGCTCGGCAGGGGAGCTACGAGCAGTACTTC. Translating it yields CASSDARQGSYEQYF.

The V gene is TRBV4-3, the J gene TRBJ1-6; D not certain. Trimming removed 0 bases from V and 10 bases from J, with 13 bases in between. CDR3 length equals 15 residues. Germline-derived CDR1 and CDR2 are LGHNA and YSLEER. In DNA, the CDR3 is TGCGCCAGCAGCCAAGAGTCCCAGGCCCTCTCACCCCTCCACTTT. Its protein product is CASSQESQALSPLHF.

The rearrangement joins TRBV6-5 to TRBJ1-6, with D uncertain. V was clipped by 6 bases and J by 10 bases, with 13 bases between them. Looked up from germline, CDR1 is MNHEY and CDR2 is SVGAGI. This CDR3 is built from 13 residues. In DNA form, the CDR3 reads TGTGCCAGCAGCCACGACATTGGATCACCCCTCCACTTT. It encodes CASSHDIGSPLHF.

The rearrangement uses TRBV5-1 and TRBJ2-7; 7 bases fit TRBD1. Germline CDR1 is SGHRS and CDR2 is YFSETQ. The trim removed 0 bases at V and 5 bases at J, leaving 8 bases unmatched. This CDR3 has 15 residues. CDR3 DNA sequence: TGCGCCAGCAGCTTGGTGGCAGGGGGTGTCAACGAGCAGTACTTC. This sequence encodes CASSLVAGGVNEQYF.

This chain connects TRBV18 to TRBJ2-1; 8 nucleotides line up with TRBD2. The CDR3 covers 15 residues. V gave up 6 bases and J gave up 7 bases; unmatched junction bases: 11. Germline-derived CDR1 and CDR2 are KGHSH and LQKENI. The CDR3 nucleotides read TGTGCCAGCTCCGTTTCGGGAGGGTGGCTAAATGAGCAGTTCTTC. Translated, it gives CASSVSGGWLNEQFF.

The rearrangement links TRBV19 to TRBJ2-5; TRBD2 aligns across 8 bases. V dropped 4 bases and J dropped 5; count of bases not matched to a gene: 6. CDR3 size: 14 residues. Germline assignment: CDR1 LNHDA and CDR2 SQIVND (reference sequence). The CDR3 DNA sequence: TGTGCCAGTAGTAGGACTAGCTGTACGGAGACCCAGTACTTC. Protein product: CASSRTSCTETQYF. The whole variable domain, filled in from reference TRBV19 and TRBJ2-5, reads DGGITQSPKYLFRKEGQNVTLSCEQNLNHDAMYWYRQDPGQGLRLIYYSQIVNDFQKGDIAEGYSVSREKKESFPLTVTSAQKNPTAFYLCASSRTSCTETQYFGPGTRLLVL.

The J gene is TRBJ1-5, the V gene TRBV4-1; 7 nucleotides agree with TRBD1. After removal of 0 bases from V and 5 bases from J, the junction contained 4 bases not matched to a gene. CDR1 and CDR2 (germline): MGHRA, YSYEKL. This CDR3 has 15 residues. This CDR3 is CASSQDRDSYQPQHF. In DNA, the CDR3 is TGCGCCAGCAGCCAAGATAGGGACAGCTATCAGCCCCAGCATTTT.

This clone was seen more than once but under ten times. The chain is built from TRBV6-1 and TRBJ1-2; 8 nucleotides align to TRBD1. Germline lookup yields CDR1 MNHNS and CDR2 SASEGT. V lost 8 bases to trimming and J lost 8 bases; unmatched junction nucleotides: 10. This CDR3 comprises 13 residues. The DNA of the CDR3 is TGTGCCAGCGGGGATCGGGCAGGGGGCGGCTACACCTTC. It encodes CASGDRAGGGYTF.

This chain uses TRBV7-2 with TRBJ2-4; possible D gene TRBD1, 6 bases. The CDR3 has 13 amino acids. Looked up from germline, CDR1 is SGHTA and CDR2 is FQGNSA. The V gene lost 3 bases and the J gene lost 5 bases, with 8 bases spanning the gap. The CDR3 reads CASSLDRQNIQYF. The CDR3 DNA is TGTGCCAGCAGCTTGGACAGACAAAACATTCAGTACTTC. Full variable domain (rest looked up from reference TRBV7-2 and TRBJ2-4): GAGVSQSPSNKVTEKGKDVELRCDPISGHTALYWYRQSLGQGLEFLIYFQGNSAPDKSGLPSDRFSAERTGGSVSTLTIQRTQQEDSAVYLCASSLDRQNIQYFGAGTRLSVL.

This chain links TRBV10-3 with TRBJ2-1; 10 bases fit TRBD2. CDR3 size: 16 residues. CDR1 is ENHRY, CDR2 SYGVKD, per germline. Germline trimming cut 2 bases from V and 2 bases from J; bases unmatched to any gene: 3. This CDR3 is CAISEQRGGPYNEQFF. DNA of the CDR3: TGTGCCATCAGTGAGCAGCGGGGGGGCCCCTACAATGAGCAGTTCTTC.

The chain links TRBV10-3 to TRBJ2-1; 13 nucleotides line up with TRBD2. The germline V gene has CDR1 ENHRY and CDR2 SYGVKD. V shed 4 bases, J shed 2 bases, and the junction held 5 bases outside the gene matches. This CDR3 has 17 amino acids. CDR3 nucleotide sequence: TGTGCCATCAGTGGTCGACTAGCGGGGGGAACCTACAATGAGCAGTTCTTC. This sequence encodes CAISGRLAGGTYNEQFF.

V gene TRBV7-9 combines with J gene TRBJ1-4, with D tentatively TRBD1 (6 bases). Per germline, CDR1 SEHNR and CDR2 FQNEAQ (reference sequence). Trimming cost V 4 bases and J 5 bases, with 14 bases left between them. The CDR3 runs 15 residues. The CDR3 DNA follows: TGTGCCAGCAGCTGGACAGCTCCGGAAAATGAAAAACTGTTTTTT. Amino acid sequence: CASSWTAPENEKLFF.

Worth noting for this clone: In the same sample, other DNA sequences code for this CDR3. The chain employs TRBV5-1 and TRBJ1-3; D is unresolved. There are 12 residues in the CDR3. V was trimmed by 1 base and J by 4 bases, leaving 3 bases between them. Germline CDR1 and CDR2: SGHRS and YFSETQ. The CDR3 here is CASSLTGNTIYF. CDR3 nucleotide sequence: TGCGCCAGCAGCTTGACAGGAAACACCATATATTTT.

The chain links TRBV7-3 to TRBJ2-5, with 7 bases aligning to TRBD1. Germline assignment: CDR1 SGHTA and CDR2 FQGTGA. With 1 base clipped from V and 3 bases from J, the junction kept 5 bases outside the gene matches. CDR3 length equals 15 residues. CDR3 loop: CASSLIPGQKETQYF. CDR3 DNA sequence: TGTGCCAGCAGCTTAATACCGGGACAGAAAGAGACCCAGTACTTC.

This chain's CDR3 is CASRGGSETQYF. CDR3 coding DNA: TGTGCCAGCAGGGGGGGGTCAGAGACCCAGTACTTC. The chain combines TRBV2 with TRBJ2-5, with 7 bases identical to TRBD2. In germline, CDR1 is SNHLY, CDR2 FYNNEI. The CDR3 runs to 12 residues. The V and J ends lost 6 bases and 4 bases, in that order; junction bases with no gene match: 2.

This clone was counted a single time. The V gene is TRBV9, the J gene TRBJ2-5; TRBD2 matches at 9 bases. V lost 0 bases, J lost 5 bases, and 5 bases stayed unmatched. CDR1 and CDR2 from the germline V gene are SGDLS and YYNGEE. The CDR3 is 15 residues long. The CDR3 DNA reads TGTGCCAGCAGCGTAGAATTAGCGGGAGTGGAGACCCAGTACTTC. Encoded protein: CASSVELAGVETQYF.

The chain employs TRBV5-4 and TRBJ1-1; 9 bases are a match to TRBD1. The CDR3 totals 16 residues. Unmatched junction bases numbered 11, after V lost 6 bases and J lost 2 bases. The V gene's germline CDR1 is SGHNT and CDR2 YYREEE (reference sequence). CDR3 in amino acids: CASNLKRQGENTEAFF. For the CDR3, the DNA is TGTGCCAGCAACCTAAAAAGACAGGGGGAAAACACTGAAGCTTTCTTT.

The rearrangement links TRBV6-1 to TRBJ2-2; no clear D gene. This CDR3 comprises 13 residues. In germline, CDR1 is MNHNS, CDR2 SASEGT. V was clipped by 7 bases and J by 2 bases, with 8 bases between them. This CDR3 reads CASTIQNTGELFF. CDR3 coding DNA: TGTGCCAGCACTATTCAAAACACCGGGGAGCTGTTTTTT.

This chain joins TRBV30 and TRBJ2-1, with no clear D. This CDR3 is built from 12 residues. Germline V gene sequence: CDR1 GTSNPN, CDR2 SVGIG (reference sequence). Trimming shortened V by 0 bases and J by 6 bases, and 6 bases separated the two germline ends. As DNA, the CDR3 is TGTGCCTGGAGTGTATCAGGCAATGAGCAGTTCTTC. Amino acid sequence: CAWSVSGNEQFF.

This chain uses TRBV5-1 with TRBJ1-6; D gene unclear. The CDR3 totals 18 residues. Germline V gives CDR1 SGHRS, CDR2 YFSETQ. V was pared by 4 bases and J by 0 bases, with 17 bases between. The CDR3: CASSASVTQSSYNSPLHF. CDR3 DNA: TGCGCCAGCAGCGCTTCCGTGACACAGAGCTCCTATAATTCACCCCTCCACTTT.

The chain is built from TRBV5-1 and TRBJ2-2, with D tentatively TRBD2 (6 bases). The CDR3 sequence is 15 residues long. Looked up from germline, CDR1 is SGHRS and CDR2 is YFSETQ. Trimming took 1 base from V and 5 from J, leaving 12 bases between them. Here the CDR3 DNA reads TGCGCCAGCAGCTTGCTGACGGGAGAAACCGGGGAGCTGTTTTTT. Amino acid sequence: CASSLLTGETGELFF.